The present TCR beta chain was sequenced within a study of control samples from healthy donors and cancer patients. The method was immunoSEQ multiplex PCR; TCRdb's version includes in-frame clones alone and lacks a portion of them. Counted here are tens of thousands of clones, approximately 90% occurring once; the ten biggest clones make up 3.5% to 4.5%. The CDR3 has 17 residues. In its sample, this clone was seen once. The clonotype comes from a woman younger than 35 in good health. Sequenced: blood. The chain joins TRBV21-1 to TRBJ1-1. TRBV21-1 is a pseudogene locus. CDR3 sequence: CASSKSWRGWGNTEAFF. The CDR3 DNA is TGTGCCAGCAGCAAATCATGGAGGGGATGGGGGAACACTGAAGCTTTCTTT.